These 8 T cell receptor beta chains originate from one sample sequenced in a study of PD-1 blockade in classical Hodgkin lymphoma. Every patient was affected by relapse after autologous stem cell transplantation, while exposure to brentuximab vedotin was not uniform. TCRdb's table, derived via immunoSEQ multiplex PCR, lists solely in-frame clones and lacks some. Altogether about 11,000 clones are present, about 75% being singletons, with the ten largest covering roughly 26%. The sequencing here drew on peripheral blood mononuclear cells (PBMCs), taken at baseline. The source of these receptors is a human donor with classical Hodgkin lymphoma.

V and J are TRBV28 and TRBJ2-3; tentatively, D is TRBD2 (5 bases). Germline CDR1 is MDHEN and CDR2 is SYDVKM. The CDR3 extends over 13 amino acids. The ends were cut back, 10 bases at V and 2 bases at J, with 13 bases in the middle. Here the CDR3 DNA reads TGTGCCATCTCCGACCTAGCCACAGATACGCAGTATTTT. This encodes CAISDLATDTQYF.

This clone occurred a few times. This rearrangement joins TRBV6-1 to TRBJ2-1; a weak D match, TRBD2 (6 bases). The CDR3 runs 16 residues. Germline V lookup: CDR1 MNHNS, CDR2 SASEGT. V lost 0 bases and J 8 bases, leaving 17 bases between the germline ends. CDR3 residues: CASSEATGARVYEQFF. Here the CDR3 DNA reads TGTGCCAGCAGTGAAGCGACGGGAGCCAGGGTCTATGAGCAGTTCTTC.

The V call is TRBV10-1, the J call TRBJ1-1; the D gene is possibly TRBD1 (6 bases). The CDR3 contains 13 residues. Germline-derived CDR1 and CDR2 are WNHNN and SYGVQD (reference sequence). Trimming stripped 3 bases from V and 4 bases from J, with 9 bases between. CDR3 amino acids: CASSDPGATEAFF. The DNA for the CDR3 is TGCGCCAGCAGTGATCCGGGGGCCACTGAAGCTTTCTTT.

V is TRBV30 and J is TRBJ2-5, with TRBD1 identical over 9 bases. The CDR3 contains 16 residues. V gave up 5 bases and J gave up 2 bases; unmatched junction bases: 12. CDR1 is GTSNPN, CDR2 SVGIG, per germline (reference sequence). The CDR3 DNA follows: TGTGCCTGGGGGACAGGGCGGCGGGAGAGGCAAGAGACCCAGTACTTC. It encodes CAWGTGRRERQETQYF.

This clone was seen once. J is TRBJ2-1 and V is TRBV2, with D possibly TRBD2 on 6 matching bases. The ends were cut back, 3 bases at V and 6 bases at J, with 18 bases in the middle. The CDR3 is 16 amino acids. The germline gives CDR1 SNHLY, CDR2 FYNNEI. CDR3 residues: CASSDGGGIMGNEQFF. As DNA, the CDR3 is TGTGCCAGCAGTGACGGCGGCGGGATTATGGGCAATGAGCAGTTCTTC.

The CDR3 loop is CAWSVQDDTEAFF. The CDR3 DNA reads TGTGCCTGGAGTGTCCAGGACGACACTGAAGCTTTCTTT. The chain combines TRBV30 with TRBJ1-1; no reliable D call. From germline, CDR1 is GTSNPN and CDR2 SVGIG (reference sequence). The CDR3 totals 13 residues. Deletions cut 0 bases from V and 3 bases from J, with 8 bases between.

This sequence joins TRBV5-1 and TRBJ2-7; D is possibly TRBD1 (6 bases). The CDR3 extends over 16 amino acids. Trimming took 0 bases from V and 0 from J, leaving 13 bases between them. Germline assignment: CDR1 SGHRS and CDR2 YFSETQ. The CDR3 loop reads CASSLEGTQSSYEQYF. CDR3 nucleotide sequence: TGCGCCAGCAGCTTGGAGGGGACACAATCCTCCTACGAGCAGTACTTC.

This clone showed up just once. The CDR3 coding sequence is TGTGCCAGCAGCTTACCAGGAGGATCCTACGAGCAGTACTTC. Protein sequence: CASSLPGGSYEQYF. The chain uses TRBV13 and TRBJ2-7; D possibly corresponds to TRBD2 (5 bases). Trimming took off 2 bases at V and 1 base at J, with 9 bases between the two ends. Germline V gives CDR1 PRHDT, CDR2 FYEKMQ (reference sequence). The CDR3 length is 14 residues.